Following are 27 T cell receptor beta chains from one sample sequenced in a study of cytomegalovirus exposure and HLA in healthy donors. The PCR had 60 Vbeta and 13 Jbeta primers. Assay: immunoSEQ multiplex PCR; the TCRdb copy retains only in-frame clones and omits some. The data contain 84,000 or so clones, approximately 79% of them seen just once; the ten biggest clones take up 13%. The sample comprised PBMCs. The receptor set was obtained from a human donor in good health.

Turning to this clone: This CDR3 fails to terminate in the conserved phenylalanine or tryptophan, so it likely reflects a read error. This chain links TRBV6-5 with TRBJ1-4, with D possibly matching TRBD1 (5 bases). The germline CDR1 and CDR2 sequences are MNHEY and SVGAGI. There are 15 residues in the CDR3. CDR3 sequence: CAGSYGGNGGEKLFS. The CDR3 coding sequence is TGTGCCGGCAGTTACGGGGGGAATGGGGGTGAAAAACTGTTTTCT.

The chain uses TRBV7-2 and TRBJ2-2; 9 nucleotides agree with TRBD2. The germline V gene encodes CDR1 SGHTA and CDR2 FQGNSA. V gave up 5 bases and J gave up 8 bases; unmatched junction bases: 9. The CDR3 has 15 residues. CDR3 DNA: TGTGCCAGCAGCCTCCTAGCGGGGAGCCTGGGGGAGCTGTTTTTT. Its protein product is CASSLLAGSLGELFF.

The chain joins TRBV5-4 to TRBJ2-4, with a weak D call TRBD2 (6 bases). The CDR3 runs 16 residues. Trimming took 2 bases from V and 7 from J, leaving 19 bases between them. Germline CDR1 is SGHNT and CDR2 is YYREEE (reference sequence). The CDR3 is CASSFSSGTQANIQYF. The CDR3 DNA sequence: TGTGCCAGCAGCTTTTCATCCGGGACTCAGGCCAACATTCAGTACTTC.

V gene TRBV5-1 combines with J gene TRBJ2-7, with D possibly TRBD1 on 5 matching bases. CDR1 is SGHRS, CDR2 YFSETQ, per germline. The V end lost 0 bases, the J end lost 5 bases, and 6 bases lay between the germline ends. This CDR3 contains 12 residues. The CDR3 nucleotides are TGCGCCAGCAGCTTGGTACAGGACGAGCAGTACTTC. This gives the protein CASSLVQDEQYF. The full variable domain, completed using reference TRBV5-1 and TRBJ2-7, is KAGVTQTPRYLIKTRGQQVTLSCSPISGHRSVSWYQQTPGQGLQFLFEYFSETQRNKGNFPGRFSGRQFSNSRSEMNVSTLELGDSALYLCASSLVQDEQYFGPGTRLTVT.

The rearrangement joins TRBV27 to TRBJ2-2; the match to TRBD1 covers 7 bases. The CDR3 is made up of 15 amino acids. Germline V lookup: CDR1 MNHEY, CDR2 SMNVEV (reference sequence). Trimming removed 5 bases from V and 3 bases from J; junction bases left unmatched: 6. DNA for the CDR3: TGTGCCAGCAGTCTCGGGACAGAGTACACCGGGGAGCTGTTTTTT. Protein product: CASSLGTEYTGELFF.

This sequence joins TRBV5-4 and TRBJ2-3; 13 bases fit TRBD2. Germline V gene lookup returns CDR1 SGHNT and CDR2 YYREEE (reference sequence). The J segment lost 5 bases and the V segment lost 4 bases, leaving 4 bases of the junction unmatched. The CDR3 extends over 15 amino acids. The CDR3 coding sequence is TGTGCCAGCAGCCCGGGGACTAGCGGGAAAGATACGCAGTATTTT. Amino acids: CASSPGTSGKDTQYF.

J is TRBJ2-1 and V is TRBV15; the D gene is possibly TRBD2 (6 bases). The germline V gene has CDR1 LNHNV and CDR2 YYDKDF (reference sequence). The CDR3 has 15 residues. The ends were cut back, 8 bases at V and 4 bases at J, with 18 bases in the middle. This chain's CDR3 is CATGQTTRRYNEQFF. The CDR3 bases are TGTGCCACCGGACAAACGACTAGAAGATACAATGAGCAGTTCTTC.

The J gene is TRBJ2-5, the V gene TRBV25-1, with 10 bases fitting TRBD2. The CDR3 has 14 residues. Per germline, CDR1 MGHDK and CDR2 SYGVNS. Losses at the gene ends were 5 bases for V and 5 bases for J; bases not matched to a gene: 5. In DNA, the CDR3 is TGTGCCAGCAGTCGTCTAGCGGGGGTGGAGACCCAGTACTTC. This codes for CASSRLAGVETQYF.

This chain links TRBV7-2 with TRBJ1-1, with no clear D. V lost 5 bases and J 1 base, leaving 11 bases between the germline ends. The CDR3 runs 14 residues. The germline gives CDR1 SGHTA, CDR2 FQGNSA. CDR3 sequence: CASSRSRENTEAFF. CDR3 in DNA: TGTGCCAGCAGCCGAAGCCGGGAGAACACTGAAGCTTTCTTT.

The CDR3, as DNA: TGTGCCAGTAGATCAGACAGGGCGAACACCGGGGAGCTGTTTTTT. This translates into CASRSDRANTGELFF. The chain recombines TRBV19 with TRBJ2-2; 7 bases match TRBD1. The germline CDR1 and CDR2 sequences are LNHDA and SQIVND (reference sequence). The CDR3 is 15 amino acids. V trimming: 6 bases; J trimming: 0 bases; junction bases outside the gene matches: 4.

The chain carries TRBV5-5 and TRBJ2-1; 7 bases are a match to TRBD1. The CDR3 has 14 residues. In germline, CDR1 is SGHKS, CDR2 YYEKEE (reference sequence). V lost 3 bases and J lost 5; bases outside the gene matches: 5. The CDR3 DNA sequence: TGTGCCAGCAGCTCCCCTGACAGGGACAATGAGCAGTTCTTC. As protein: CASSSPDRDNEQFF.

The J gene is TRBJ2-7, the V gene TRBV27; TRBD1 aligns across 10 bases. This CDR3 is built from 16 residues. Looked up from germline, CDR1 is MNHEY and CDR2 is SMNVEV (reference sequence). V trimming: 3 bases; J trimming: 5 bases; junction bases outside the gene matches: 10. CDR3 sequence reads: CASSFGSGTGANEQYF. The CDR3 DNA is TGTGCCAGCAGTTTTGGGTCCGGGACAGGGGCAAACGAGCAGTACTTC.

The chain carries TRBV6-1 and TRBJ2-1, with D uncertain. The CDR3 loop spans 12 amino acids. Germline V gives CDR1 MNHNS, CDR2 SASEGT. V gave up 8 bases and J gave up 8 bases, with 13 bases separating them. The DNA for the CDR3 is TGTGCCAGCGGCCCTTCAGGCGATGAGCAGTTCTTC. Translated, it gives CASGPSGDEQFF.

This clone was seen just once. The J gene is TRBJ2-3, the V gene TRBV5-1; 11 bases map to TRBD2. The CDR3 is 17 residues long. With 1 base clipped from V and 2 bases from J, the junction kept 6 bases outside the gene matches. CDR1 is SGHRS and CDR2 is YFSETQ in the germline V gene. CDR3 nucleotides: TGCGCCAGCAGCTTGTACGGGACTAGCGGATACACAGATACGCAGTATTTT. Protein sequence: CASSLYGTSGYTDTQYF.

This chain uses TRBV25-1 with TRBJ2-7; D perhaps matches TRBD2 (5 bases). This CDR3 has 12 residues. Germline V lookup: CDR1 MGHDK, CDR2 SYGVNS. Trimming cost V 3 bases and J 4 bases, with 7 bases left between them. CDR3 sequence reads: CASSDGLYEQYF. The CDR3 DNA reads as TGTGCCAGCAGTGACGGACTTTACGAGCAGTACTTC.

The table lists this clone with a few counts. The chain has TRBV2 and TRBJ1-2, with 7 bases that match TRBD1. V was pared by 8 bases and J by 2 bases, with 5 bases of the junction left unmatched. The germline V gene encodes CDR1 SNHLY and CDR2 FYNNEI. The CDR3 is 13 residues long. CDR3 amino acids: CASGGQQNYGYTF. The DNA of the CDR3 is TGTGCCAGCGGGGGACAGCAAAACTATGGCTACACCTTC.

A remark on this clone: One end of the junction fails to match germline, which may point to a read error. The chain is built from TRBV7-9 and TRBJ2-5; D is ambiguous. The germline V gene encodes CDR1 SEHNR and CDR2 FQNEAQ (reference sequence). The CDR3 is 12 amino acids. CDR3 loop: CSSSVSAATQYF. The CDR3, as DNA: TGTTCCAGCAGTGTTTCCGCGGCGACCCAGTACTTC.

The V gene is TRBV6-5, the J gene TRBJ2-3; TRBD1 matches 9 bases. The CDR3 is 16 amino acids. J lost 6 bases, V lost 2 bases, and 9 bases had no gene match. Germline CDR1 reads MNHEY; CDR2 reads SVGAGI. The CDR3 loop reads CASSYRQGGAGDTQYF. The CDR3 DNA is TGTGCCAGCAGTTACCGACAGGGGGGCGCCGGGGATACGCAGTATTTT.

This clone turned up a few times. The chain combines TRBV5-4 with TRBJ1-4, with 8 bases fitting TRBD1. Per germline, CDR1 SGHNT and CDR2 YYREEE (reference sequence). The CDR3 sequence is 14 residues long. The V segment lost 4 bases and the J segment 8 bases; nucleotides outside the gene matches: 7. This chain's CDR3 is CASSRDRGGEKLFF. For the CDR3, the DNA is TGTGCCAGCAGCCGAGACAGGGGTGGGGAAAAACTGTTTTTT.

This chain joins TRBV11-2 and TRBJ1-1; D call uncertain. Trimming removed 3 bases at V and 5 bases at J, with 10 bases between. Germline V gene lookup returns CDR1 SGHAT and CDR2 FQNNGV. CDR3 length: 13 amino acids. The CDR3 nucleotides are TGTGCCAGCAGCTTCGGGTCAGTTACTGAAGCTTTCTTT. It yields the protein CASSFGSVTEAFF.

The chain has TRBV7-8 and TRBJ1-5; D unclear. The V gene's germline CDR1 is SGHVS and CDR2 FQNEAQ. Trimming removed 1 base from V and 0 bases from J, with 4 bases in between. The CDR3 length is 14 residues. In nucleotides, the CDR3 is TGTGCCAGCAGCTTAGTTAGTAGCAATCAGCCCCAGCATTTT. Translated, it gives CASSLVSSNQPQHF.

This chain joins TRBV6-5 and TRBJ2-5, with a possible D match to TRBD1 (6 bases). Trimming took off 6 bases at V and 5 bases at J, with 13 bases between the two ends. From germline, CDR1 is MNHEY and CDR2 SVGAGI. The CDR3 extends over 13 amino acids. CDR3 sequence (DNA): TGTGCCAGCAGGCCCACAGGGCTCGAGACCCAGTACTTC. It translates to CASRPTGLETQYF.

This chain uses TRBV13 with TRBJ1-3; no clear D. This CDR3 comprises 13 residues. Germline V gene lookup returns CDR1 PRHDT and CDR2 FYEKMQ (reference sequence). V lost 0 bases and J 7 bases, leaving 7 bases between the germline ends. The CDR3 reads CASSLGYANTIYF. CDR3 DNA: TGTGCCAGCAGCTTAGGTTATGCGAACACCATATATTTT.

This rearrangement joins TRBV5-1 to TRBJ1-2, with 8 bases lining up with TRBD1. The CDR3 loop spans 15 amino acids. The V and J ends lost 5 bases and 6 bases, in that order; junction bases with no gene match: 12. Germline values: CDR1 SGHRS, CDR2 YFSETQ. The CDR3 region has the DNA TGCGCCAGCAGTTCAGGACAGGGAGGATCGGATGGCTACACCTTC. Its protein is CASSSGQGGSDGYTF.

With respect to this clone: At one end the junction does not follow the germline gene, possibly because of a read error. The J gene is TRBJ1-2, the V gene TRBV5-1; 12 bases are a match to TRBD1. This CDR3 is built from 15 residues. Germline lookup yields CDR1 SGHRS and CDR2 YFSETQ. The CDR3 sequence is CASSPGGQGAFGYIF. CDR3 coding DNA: TGCGCCAGCAGCCCGGGGGGACAGGGGGCTTTTGGCTACATCTTC.

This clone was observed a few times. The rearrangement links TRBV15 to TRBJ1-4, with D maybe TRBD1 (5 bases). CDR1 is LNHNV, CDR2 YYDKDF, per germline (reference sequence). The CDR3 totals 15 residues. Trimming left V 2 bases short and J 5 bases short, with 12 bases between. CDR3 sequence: CATSRPGSENEKLFF. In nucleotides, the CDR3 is TGTGCCACCAGCAGACCAGGGTCGGAGAATGAAAAACTGTTTTTT.

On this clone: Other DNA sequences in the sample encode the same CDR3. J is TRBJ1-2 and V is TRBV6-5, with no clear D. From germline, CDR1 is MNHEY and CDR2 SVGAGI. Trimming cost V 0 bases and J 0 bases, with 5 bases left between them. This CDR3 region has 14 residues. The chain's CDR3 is CASSYSRANYGYTF. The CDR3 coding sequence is TGTGCCAGCAGTTACTCGAGAGCTAACTATGGCTACACCTTC.